Given below is one T cell receptor beta chain in context. The data belong to a study of technical replicates of blood from a handful of donors. Looked up from germline, CDR1 is SGHNT and CDR2 is YYREEE (reference sequence). The CDR3 spans 13 residues. Trimming stripped 0 bases from V and 5 bases from J, with 8 bases between. Sequenced by immunoSEQ multiplex PCR; TCRdb stores in-frame clones only, minus some. Here the sample spans around 100,000 clones, about 95% being singletons. This TCR derives from a human donor in good health. The chain combines TRBV5-4 with TRBJ1-2; D is undetermined. Input material: T cells isolated from PBMCs. CDR3 loop: CASSLDTTYGYTF. CDR3 in DNA: TGTGCCAGCAGCTTGGACACTACTTATGGCTACACCTTC.